This section outlines one TCR beta chain sequence together with its context. This sample was included in a study of blood T cell repertoires in COVID-19. Overall study: T cells, B-cell-depleted T cells, or PBMCs provided the cDNA or gDNA that served as material.

There are 14 residues in the CDR3. In germline, CDR1 is SQVTM, CDR2 ANQGSEA. Trimming at V came to 6 bases and at J to 8 bases, leaving 14 bases not matched to a gene. Authors' methods: Reference gene primers were amplified, and this amplification served to estimate nucleated cell counts. The data were produced by immunoSEQ multiplex PCR, yet TCRdb's version contains in-frame clones alone and is incomplete. V, J and clone size are taken as reported in that table, and D and trimming were inferred from the DNA itself. The sample shows about 23,000 clones, 65% to 90% of them seen only once. The TCR originated in a woman of 80 years or more with acute or convalescent COVID-19. Sequencing was done on a sample of peripheral blood. The chain combines TRBV29-1 with TRBJ1-2, with 8 bases identical to TRBD1. The CDR3 DNA sequence: TGCAGCGTCGACAATCCCGGGACAGGTAGCGGCTACACCTTC. Amino acid sequence: CSVDNPGTGSGYTF.